This T cell receptor beta chain is drawn from a study of preoperative IRX-2 immunotherapy in early breast cancer. V lost 0 bases to trimming and J lost 3 bases, with 7 bases between them. This CDR3 comprises 14 residues. The V gene's germline CDR1 is LNHDA and CDR2 SQIVND (reference sequence). Described treatment: preoperative locoregional IRX-2 cytokine immunotherapy. Sequencing was performed with immunoSEQ multiplex PCR; in TCRdb, only in-frame clones are kept and a portion is missing. The sample yields approximately 2,700 clones, around 77% seen once. The receptor was isolated from a human donor with breast cancer. Sequencing was performed on tumor tissue, taken after IRX-2 immunotherapy. The chain carries TRBV19 and TRBJ2-3; D is perhaps TRBD1 (5 bases). The CDR3 reads CASSIDAGTDTQYF. The CDR3 DNA is TGTGCCAGTAGTATAGACGCAGGGACAGATACGCAGTATTTT.